The TCR beta chain described here comes from a study of stem cell transplantation in POMP-related autoinflammatory disease. About the study: CD8+ T cells were low and CD4+ cells naive-skewed before transplant. Points from the study as a whole: In patients with PRAID, every analyzed T-cell subset tended to show lower diversity and higher clonality.

On this clone itself: Antigen unknown.

PRAID featured prominent immunodeficiency. Assay used: immunoSEQ multiplex PCR; TCRdb lists only in-frame clones, some missing. The table lists about 32,000 clones, around 88% of them singletons, with under 0.75% in the top ten. This CDR3 spans 15 amino acids. The V end lost 4 bases, the J end lost 4 bases, and 17 bases lay between the germline ends. Germline values: CDR1 SGDLS, CDR2 YYNGEE. The receptor was isolated from a human donor with POMP-related autoinflammation and immune dysregulation (PRAID). The chain couples TRBV9 to TRBJ1-1; D may be TRBD1 (6 bases). The starting material was CD4+ T cells from PBMCs, obtained before stem cell transplantation. CDR3 region: CASSSDGGRGTEAFF. The CDR3 nucleotides are TGTGCCAGCAGCTCAGACGGGGGCCGGGGCACTGAAGCTTTCTTT.